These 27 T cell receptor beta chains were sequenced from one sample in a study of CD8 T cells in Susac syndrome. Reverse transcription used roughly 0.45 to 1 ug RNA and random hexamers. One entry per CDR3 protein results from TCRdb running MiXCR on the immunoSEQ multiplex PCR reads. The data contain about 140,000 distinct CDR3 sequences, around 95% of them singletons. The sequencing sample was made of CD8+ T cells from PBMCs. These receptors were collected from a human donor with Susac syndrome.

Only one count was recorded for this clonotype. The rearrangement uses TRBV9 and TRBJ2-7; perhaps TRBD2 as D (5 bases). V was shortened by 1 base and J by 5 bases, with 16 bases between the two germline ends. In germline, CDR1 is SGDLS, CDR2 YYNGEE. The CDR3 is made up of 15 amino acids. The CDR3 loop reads CASSVSRGVNDEQYF. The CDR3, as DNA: TGTGCCAGCAGCGTATCTCGGGGAGTGAATGACGAGCAGTACTTC.

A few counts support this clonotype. The CDR3 DNA reads TGTGCCAGCAGCAGGACTAGCTACGAGCAGTACTTC. Translated: CASSRTSYEQYF. The V call is TRBV7-9, the J call TRBJ2-7; TRBD2 aligns across 7 bases. Germline V gives CDR1 SEHNR, CDR2 FQNEAQ (reference sequence). V lost 5 bases and J lost 3; bases outside the gene matches: 1. The CDR3 contains 12 residues.

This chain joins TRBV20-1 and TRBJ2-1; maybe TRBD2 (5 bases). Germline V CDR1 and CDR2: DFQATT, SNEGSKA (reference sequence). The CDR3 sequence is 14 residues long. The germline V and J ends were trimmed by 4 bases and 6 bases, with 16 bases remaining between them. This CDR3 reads CSAIGGPLFNEQFF. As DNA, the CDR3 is TGCAGTGCTATAGGAGGACCCCTCTTCAATGAGCAGTTCTTC.

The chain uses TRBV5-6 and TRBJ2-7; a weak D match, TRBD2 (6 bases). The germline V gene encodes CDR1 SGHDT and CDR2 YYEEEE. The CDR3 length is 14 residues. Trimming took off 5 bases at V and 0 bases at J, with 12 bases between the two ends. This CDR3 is CASRSPRDSYEQYF. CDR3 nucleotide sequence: TGTGCCAGCAGATCCCCGCGGGACTCCTACGAGCAGTACTTC.

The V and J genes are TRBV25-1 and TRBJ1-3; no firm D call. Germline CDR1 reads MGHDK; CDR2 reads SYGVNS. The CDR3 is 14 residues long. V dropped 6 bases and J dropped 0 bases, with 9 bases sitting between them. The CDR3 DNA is TGTGCCAGCAGACCCCCAGGCTCTGGAAACACCATATATTTT. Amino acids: CASRPPGSGNTIYF.

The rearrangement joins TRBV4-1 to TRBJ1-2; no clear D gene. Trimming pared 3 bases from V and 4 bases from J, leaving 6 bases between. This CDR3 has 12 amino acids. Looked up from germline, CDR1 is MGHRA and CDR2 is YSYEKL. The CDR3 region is CASSQDLYGYTF. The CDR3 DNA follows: TGCGCCAGCAGCCAGGACCTCTATGGCTACACCTTC.

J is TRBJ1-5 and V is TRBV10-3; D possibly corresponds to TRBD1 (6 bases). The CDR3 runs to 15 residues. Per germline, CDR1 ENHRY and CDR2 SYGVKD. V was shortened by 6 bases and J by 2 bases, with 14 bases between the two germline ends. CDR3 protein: CAIRPGEVGNQPQHF. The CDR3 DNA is TGTGCCATCAGACCAGGGGAGGTGGGCAATCAGCCCCAGCATTTT.

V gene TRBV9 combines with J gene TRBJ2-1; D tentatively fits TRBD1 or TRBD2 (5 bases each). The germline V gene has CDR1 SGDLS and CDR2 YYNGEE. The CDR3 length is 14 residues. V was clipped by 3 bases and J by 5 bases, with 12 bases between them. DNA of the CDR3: TGTGCCAGCAGCGCGTCCGGGACCGACAATGAGCAGTTCTTC. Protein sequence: CASSASGTDNEQFF.

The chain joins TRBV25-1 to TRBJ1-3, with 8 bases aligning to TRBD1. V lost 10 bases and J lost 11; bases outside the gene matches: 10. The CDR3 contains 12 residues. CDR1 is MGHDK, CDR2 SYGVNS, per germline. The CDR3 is CATGQGTSPIYF. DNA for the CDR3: TGTGCCACCGGACAGGGCACCAGTCCCATATATTTT. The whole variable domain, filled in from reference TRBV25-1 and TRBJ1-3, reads EADIYQTPRYLVIGTGKKITLECSQTMGHDKMYWYQQDPGMELHLIHYSYGVNSTEKGDLSSESTVSRIRTEHFPLTLESARPSHTSQYLCATGQGTSPIYFGEGSWLTVV.

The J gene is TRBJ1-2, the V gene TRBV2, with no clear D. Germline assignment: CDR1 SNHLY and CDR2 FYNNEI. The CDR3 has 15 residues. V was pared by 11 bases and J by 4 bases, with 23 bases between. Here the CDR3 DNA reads TGTGCCCGTACTGCGACGGGGAAGGGCGGCTATGGCTACACCTTC. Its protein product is CARTATGKGGYGYTF.

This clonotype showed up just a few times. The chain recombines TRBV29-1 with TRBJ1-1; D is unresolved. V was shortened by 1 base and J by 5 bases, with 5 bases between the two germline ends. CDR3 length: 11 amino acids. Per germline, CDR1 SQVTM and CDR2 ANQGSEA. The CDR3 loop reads CSVEGGTEAFF. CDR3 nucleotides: TGCAGCGTTGAAGGCGGGACTGAAGCTTTCTTT.

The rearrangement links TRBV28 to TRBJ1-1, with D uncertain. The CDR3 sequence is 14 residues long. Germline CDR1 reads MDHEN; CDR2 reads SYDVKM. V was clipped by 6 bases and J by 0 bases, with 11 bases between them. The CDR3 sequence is CASRSAPLNTEAFF. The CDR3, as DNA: TGTGCCAGCAGATCCGCCCCTTTGAACACTGAAGCTTTCTTT.

In DNA form, the CDR3 reads TGTGCCAGCAGCTTAGCCCCAGGCGGGAGTTACAATGAGCAGTTCTTC. It codes for CASSLAPGGSYNEQFF. The V call is TRBV11-2, the J call TRBJ2-1, with 7 bases lining up with TRBD2. From germline, CDR1 is SGHAT and CDR2 FQNNGV. The CDR3 covers 16 residues. V was clipped by 1 base and J by 4 bases; unmatched bases: 7.

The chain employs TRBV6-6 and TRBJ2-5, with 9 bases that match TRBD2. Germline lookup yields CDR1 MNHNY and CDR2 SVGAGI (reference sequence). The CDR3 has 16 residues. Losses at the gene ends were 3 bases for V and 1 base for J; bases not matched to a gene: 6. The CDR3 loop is CASSYVSSGIQETQYF. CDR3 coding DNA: TGTGCCAGCAGTTATGTGTCTAGCGGGATCCAAGAGACCCAGTACTTC.

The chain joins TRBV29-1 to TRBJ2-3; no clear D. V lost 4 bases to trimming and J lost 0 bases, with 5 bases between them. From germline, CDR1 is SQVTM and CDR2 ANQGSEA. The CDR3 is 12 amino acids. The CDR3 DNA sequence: TGCAGCGTTGCGGCTAGCACAGATACGCAGTATTTT. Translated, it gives CSVAASTDTQYF.

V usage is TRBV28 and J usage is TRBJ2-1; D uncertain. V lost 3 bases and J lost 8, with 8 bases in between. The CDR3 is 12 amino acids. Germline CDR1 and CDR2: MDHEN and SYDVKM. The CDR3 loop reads CASSFMGDEQFF. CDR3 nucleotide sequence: TGTGCCAGCAGTTTCATGGGCGATGAGCAGTTCTTC.

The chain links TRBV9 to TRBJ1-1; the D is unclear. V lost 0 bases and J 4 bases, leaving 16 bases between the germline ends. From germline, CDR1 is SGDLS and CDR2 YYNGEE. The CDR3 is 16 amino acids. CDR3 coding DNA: TGTGCCAGCAGCGTAGAGGCAGGAGGGCTAGGCACTGAAGCTTTCTTT. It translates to CASSVEAGGLGTEAFF.

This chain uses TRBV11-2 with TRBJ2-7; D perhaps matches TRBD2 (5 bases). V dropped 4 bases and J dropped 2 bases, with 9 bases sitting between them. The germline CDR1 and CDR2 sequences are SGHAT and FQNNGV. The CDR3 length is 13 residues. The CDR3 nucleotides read TGTGCCAGCAGCTATCCGGGGACCTACGAGCAGTACTTC. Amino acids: CASSYPGTYEQYF.

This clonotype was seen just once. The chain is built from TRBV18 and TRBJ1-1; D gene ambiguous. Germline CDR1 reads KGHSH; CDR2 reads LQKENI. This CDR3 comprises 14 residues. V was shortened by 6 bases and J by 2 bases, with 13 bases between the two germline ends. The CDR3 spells CASSEVGRNTEAFF. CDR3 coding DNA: TGTGCCAGCTCCGAAGTCGGGAGAAACACTGAAGCTTTCTTT.

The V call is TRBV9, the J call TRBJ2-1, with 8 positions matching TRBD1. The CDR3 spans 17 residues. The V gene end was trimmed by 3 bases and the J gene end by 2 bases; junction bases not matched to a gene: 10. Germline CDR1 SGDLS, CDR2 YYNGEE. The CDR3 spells CASSARGGTGTYNEQFF. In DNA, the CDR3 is TGTGCCAGCAGCGCCCGTGGCGGGACAGGTACCTACAATGAGCAGTTCTTC.

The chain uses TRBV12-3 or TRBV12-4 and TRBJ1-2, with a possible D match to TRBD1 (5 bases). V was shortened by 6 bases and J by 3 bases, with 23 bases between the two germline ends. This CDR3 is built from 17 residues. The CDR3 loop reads CASRLGTVLAEDYGYTF. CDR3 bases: TGTGCCAGCAGGCTCGGGACGGTACTCGCGGAGGACTATGGCTACACCTTC.

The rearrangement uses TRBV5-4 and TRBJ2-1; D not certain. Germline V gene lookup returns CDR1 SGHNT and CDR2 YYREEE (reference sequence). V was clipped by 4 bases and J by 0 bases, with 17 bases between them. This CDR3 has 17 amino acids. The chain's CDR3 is CASSQAASFGSYNEQFF. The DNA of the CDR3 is TGTGCCAGCAGCCAGGCGGCATCTTTCGGCTCCTACAATGAGCAGTTCTTC.

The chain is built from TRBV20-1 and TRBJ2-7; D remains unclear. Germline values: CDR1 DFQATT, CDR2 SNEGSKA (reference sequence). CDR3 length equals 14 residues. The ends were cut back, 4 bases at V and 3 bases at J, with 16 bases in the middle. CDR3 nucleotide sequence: TGCAGTGCTAACCCCGTAGGAACGTACTACGAGCAGTACTTC. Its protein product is CSANPVGTYYEQYF.

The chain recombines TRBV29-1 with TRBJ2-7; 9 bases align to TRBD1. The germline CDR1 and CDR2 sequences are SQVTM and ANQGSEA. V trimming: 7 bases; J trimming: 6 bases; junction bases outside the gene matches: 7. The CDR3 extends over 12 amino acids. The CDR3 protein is CSGADRGLEQYF. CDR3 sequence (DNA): TGCAGCGGTGCGGACAGGGGTCTCGAGCAGTACTTC.

In nucleotides, the CDR3 is TGCGCCAGCAGCGGGCAGGGGCTGTCTTACGAGCAGTACTTC. Protein: CASSGQGLSYEQYF. The genes are TRBV4-1 and TRBJ2-7; TRBD1 is a possible D gene (6 bases). This CDR3 is built from 14 residues. Trimming took off 5 bases at V and 4 bases at J, with 15 bases between the two ends. Germline-derived CDR1 and CDR2 are MGHRA and YSYEKL.

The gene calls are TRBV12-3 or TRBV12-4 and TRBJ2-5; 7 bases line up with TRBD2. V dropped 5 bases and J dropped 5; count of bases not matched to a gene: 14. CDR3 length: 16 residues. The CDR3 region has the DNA TGTGCCAGCAGTCCCCACGGGGCGGGAGTATGGGAGACCCAGTACTTC. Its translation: CASSPHGAGVWETQYF.

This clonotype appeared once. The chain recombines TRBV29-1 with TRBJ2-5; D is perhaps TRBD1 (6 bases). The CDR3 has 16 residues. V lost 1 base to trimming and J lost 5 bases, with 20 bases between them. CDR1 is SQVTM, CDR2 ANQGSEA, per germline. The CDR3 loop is CSVEVPHLGGEETQYF. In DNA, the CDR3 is TGCAGCGTTGAAGTGCCTCATTTAGGGGGAGAGGAGACCCAGTACTTC.